This T cell receptor (beta chain) stems from a study of T cells in Graves' hyperthyroidism and ophthalmopathy. Study-wide points: Most clonotypes that expanded in the thyroid above 0.001 also showed up in blood.

There are many counts of this clonotype. Its specificity is not known. CDR3 length equals 15 residues. Trimming removed 5 bases from V and 4 bases from J; junction bases left unmatched: 10. In germline, CDR1 is MNHNS, CDR2 SASEGT. Around 10 ml fresh peripheral blood yielded the PBMCs. Amplified regions were TCR beta CDR3 sequences from RNA transcripts. When the TCR CDR3 underwent first-round RT-PCR, the HTBI primer set was used. TCRdb independently ran MiXCR on the multiplex PCR reads; one entry per CDR3 protein. The sample includes about 400,000 distinct CDR3 sequences, less than 20% of them seen just once.

This receptor was identified in a woman between 18 and 30 years old with Graves' hyperthyroidism. V is TRBV6-1 and J is TRBJ1-2, with TRBD1 matching 7 bases. The specimen sequenced was blood. The CDR3 nucleotides read TGTGCCAGCAGTTTGGCGACAGGGACCTCCTATGGCTACACCTTC. Protein product: CASSLATGTSYGYTF.